The 2 T cell receptor beta chains in this list originate from one sample, sequenced in a study of blood T cell repertoires in COVID-19. TCRdb's table, derived via immunoSEQ multiplex PCR, lists solely in-frame clones and lacks some. The sample records about 440,000 clones, approximately 88% being singletons. The sequenced material came from peripheral blood. These receptors came from a woman aged 50 to 60 with COVID-19, enrolled during active disease.

This chain joins TRBV5-1 and TRBJ1-3; no reliable D call. The CDR3 is 14 amino acids. The germline V gene has CDR1 SGHRS and CDR2 YFSETQ. The V gene lost 0 bases and the J gene lost 3 bases, with 7 bases spanning the gap. In DNA, the CDR3 is TGCGCCAGCAGCTTGGTACCGGTTGGAAACACCATATATTTT. Amino acids: CASSLVPVGNTIYF.

The CDR3 loop is CASSGPHYGYTF. For the CDR3, the DNA is TGTGCCAGCAGCGGCCCCCACTATGGCTACACCTTC. The chain joins TRBV3-1 (or the pseudogene TRBV3-2) to TRBJ1-2, with D unclear. This CDR3 contains 12 residues. The V end was cut by 5 bases, the J end by 3 bases, with 7 bases between. The germline V gene encodes CDR1 LGHDT and CDR2 YNNKEL (reference sequence).